These 29 T cell receptor beta chains were all obtained from the same sample, sequenced in a study of T cell responses to AZD1222 COVID-19 vaccine. Libraries were prepared by immunoSEQ multiplex PCR; TCRdb keeps only in-frame clonotypes and omits some of them. The sample comprises under 200,000 clones, just over 90% of which are singletons, and approximately 0.97% rests with the top ten. Sequenced here: peripheral blood, sampled on day 0 of AZD1222 vaccination. All receptors derive from an adult in good health.

The chain combines TRBV9 with TRBJ2-1; 9 bases agree with TRBD2. Trimming at V came to 3 bases and at J to 3 bases, leaving 7 bases not matched to a gene. CDR1 is SGDLS, CDR2 YYNGEE, per germline. The CDR3 contains 16 residues. CDR3 amino acids: CASSAVAGEDYNEQFF. The CDR3 coding sequence is TGTGCCAGCAGCGCCGTAGCGGGAGAGGACTACAATGAGCAGTTCTTC.

CDR3 coding DNA: TGTGCCAGCAGGGCCACCACAGGGGATGGCTACACCTTC. This codes for CASRATTGDGYTF. The rearrangement links TRBV28 to TRBJ1-2, with 7 bases identical to TRBD1. The CDR3 sequence is 13 residues long. Looked up from germline, CDR1 is MDHEN and CDR2 is SYDVKM. V was pared by 6 bases and J by 6 bases, with 7 bases of the junction left unmatched.

This clone was found a few times. The chain links TRBV19 to TRBJ1-2, with D maybe TRBD1 (5 bases). The germline V gene has CDR1 LNHDA and CDR2 SQIVND (reference sequence). Trimming left V 3 bases short and J 5 bases short, with 22 bases between. The CDR3 has 17 residues. In DNA, the CDR3 is TGTGCCAGTAGTATGATGAGGTTGGGACGGTCCCATTATGGCTACACCTTC. Translation gives CASSMMRLGRSHYGYTF.

The genes are TRBV27 and TRBJ1-5; D not certain. The germline CDR1 and CDR2 sequences are MNHEY and SMNVEV (reference sequence). With 2 bases removed from V and 0 bases from J, the gap between germline ends came to 2 bases. This CDR3 is built from 13 residues. The DNA for the CDR3 is TGTGCCAGCAGTTTAACTAGCAATCAGCCCCAGCATTTT. Protein product: CASSLTSNQPQHF.

This clone turned up a few times. V gene TRBV3-1 (or the pseudogene TRBV3-2) combines with J gene TRBJ2-3; weak D call: TRBD2 (6 bases). CDR3 length equals 18 residues. Trimming removed 0 bases at V and 0 bases at J, with 16 bases between. The germline V gene has CDR1 LGHDT and CDR2 YNNKEL (reference sequence). For the CDR3, the DNA is TGTGCCAGCAGCCAAGATTTACTTAGCGGTTCTAGCACAGATACGCAGTATTTT. Protein sequence: CASSQDLLSGSSTDTQYF.

The CDR3 loop reads CASSAHQGDAGELFF. As DNA, the CDR3 is TGCGCCAGCAGTGCCCATCAGGGGGACGCCGGGGAGCTGTTTTTT. The chain couples TRBV10-2 to TRBJ2-2; 7 nucleotides line up with TRBD1. CDR1 is WSHSY and CDR2 is SAAADI in the germline V gene. Trimming at V came to 4 bases and at J to 6 bases, leaving 8 bases not matched to a gene. This CDR3 comprises 15 residues.

The rearrangement links TRBV29-1 to TRBJ1-3; D remains unclear. Trimming removed 7 bases at V and 4 bases at J, with 8 bases between. The CDR3 has 11 residues. From germline, CDR1 is SQVTM and CDR2 ANQGSEA. The CDR3 sequence: CSASGGNTIYF. As DNA, the CDR3 is TGCAGCGCCTCAGGCGGAAACACCATATATTTT.

J is TRBJ2-5 and V is TRBV7-3; D not resolved. V was shortened by 0 bases and J by 5 bases, with 10 bases between the two germline ends. Germline loops: CDR1 SGHTA, CDR2 FQGTGA. This CDR3 comprises 14 residues. CDR3 nucleotide sequence: TGTGCCAGCAGCTTAACGGGGATTGGGGAGACCCAGTACTTC. This encodes CASSLTGIGETQYF.

The J gene is TRBJ2-7, the V gene TRBV24-1; D gene unclear. Germline V gene data show CDR1 as KGHDR and CDR2 as SFDVKD. This CDR3 is 15 amino acids long. Deletions cut 4 bases from V and 5 bases from J, with 17 bases between. The CDR3 protein is CATSDWTDGVHEQYF. In DNA form, the CDR3 reads TGTGCCACCAGTGACTGGACGGACGGAGTCCACGAGCAGTACTTC.

The genes are TRBV5-1 and TRBJ1-4; a weak D match, TRBD1 (6 bases). CDR1 and CDR2 from the germline V gene are SGHRS and YFSETQ. The CDR3 runs 15 residues. V lost 5 bases to trimming and J lost 6 bases, with 17 bases between them. The CDR3 here is CASRAAGGLYEKLFF. The CDR3 coding sequence is TGCGCCAGCAGAGCGGCCGGGGGCCTTTATGAAAAACTGTTTTTT.

This rearrangement joins TRBV10-3 to TRBJ2-5; 10 positions match TRBD2. After removal of 6 bases from V and 4 bases from J, the junction contained 2 bases not matched to a gene. Germline CDR1 ENHRY, CDR2 SYGVKD. The CDR3 sequence is 13 residues long. Here the CDR3 reads CAISRTSGETQYF. In DNA, the CDR3 is TGTGCCATCAGCAGGACTAGCGGAGAGACCCAGTACTTC.

This rearrangement joins TRBV27 to TRBJ1-1, with 8 bases identical to TRBD1. Losses at the gene ends were 3 bases for V and 6 bases for J; bases not matched to a gene: 3. Germline CDR1 and CDR2: MNHEY and SMNVEV (reference sequence). The CDR3 has 13 residues. CDR3 nucleotide sequence: TGTGCCAGCAGTTTTTCAGGGGGCGCTGAAGCTTTCTTT. Its protein is CASSFSGGAEAFF.

The genes are TRBV27 and TRBJ1-1; D perhaps matches TRBD1 (5 bases). Between the trimmed V and J ends, which lost 5 bases and 4 bases, there was a span of 20 bases. The CDR3 totals 16 residues. CDR1 and CDR2 from the germline V gene are MNHEY and SMNVEV (reference sequence). CDR3 loop: CASSPNTYTGSTEAFF. CDR3 DNA sequence: TGTGCCAGCAGTCCGAATACCTATACAGGAAGCACTGAAGCTTTCTTT.

CDR3 bases: TGTGCCACCAGCCCGGGACACGGGACCACCGGGGAGCTGTTTTTT. This sequence encodes CATSPGHGTTGELFF. The V and J genes are TRBV24-1 and TRBJ2-2, with D possibly TRBD1 on 6 matching bases. The CDR3 is made up of 15 amino acids. Germline values: CDR1 KGHDR, CDR2 SFDVKD. The V gene lost 7 bases and the J gene lost 4 bases, with 15 bases spanning the gap.

This chain joins TRBV5-1 and TRBJ2-7, with 9 bases that match TRBD1. This CDR3 is 15 amino acids long. From germline, CDR1 is SGHRS and CDR2 YFSETQ. The ends lost 0 bases at V and 3 bases at J; junction bases unmatched: 4. The CDR3 reads CASSLEGTGYYEQYF. The CDR3 bases are TGCGCCAGCAGCTTGGAAGGGACAGGGTACTACGAGCAGTACTTC.

The rearrangement uses TRBV5-4 and TRBJ2-5, with no clear D. The germline V gene has CDR1 SGHNT and CDR2 YYREEE (reference sequence). Trimming cost V 3 bases and J 7 bases, with 7 bases left between them. The CDR3 loop spans 11 amino acids. The DNA for the CDR3 is TGTGCCAGCAGCTCGGAAGCGACCCAGTACTTC. As protein: CASSSEATQYF.

The genes are TRBV9 and TRBJ2-5; 9 bases map to TRBD2. The CDR3 loop spans 16 amino acids. V shed 0 bases, J shed 2 bases, and the junction held 5 bases outside the gene matches. Germline CDR1 SGDLS, CDR2 YYNGEE. CDR3 sequence: CASSVERGVRQETQYF. CDR3 nucleotides: TGTGCCAGCAGCGTAGAGCGGGGGGTCCGGCAAGAGACCCAGTACTTC.

The count of this clone is one. This chain uses TRBV10-3 with TRBJ2-5; maybe TRBD2 (6 bases). Germline CDR1 ENHRY, CDR2 SYGVKD. Trimming shortened V by 11 bases and J by 5 bases, and 18 bases separated the two germline ends. This CDR3 spans 13 amino acids. CDR3 in amino acids: CAVGGDLGETQYF. CDR3 DNA sequence: TGTGCCGTAGGAGGGGATCTGGGGGAGACCCAGTACTTC.

This chain joins TRBV10-2 and TRBJ2-7, with D possibly matching TRBD1 (6 bases). Germline CDR1 WSHSY, CDR2 SAAADI. There are 16 residues in the CDR3. Trimming left V 5 bases short and J 0 bases short, with 17 bases between. The CDR3 loop is CASSTAGTPNSYEQYF. In nucleotides, the CDR3 is TGCGCCAGCAGTACAGCCGGGACACCGAACTCCTACGAGCAGTACTTC.

This chain links TRBV5-1 with TRBJ2-3; possibly TRBD2 for D (5 bases). Germline-derived CDR1 and CDR2 are SGHRS and YFSETQ. V was trimmed by 2 bases and J by 0 bases, leaving 10 bases between them. This CDR3 is built from 15 residues. The CDR3 DNA reads TGCGCCAGCAGCTTAAGCGGTTCTAGCACAGATACGCAGTATTTT. Protein: CASSLSGSSTDTQYF.

The CDR3 DNA sequence: TGTGCCAGCAGCCAAGCCCAGGGTGGCCATGGCTACACCTTC. Amino acid sequence: CASSQAQGGHGYTF. The J gene is TRBJ1-2, the V gene TRBV4-2; TRBD1 might be the D (5 bases). The V gene's germline CDR1 is LGHNA and CDR2 YNFKEQ. Trimming pared 1 base from V and 6 bases from J, leaving 12 bases between. The CDR3 consists of 14 residues.

The J gene is TRBJ2-2, the V gene TRBV7-3; TRBD2 might be the D (6 bases). From germline, CDR1 is SGHTA and CDR2 FQGTGA. This CDR3 contains 15 residues. Trimming shortened V by 4 bases and J by 1 base, and 10 bases separated the two germline ends. CDR3 amino acids: CASSSGSQNTGELFF. Here the CDR3 DNA reads TGTGCCAGCAGCTCCGGGAGTCAGAACACCGGGGAGCTGTTTTTT.

The J gene is TRBJ1-4, the V gene TRBV19; no reliable D call. Germline CDR1 reads LNHDA; CDR2 reads SQIVND (reference sequence). The CDR3 runs to 15 residues. Trimming took 4 bases from V and 0 from J, leaving 9 bases between them. CDR3 region: CASSTTHATNEKLFF. The CDR3 region has the DNA TGTGCCAGTAGTACGACCCATGCAACTAATGAAAAACTGTTTTTT. Looking up the rest from reference TRBV19 and TRBJ1-4 gives the full variable domain: DGGITQSPKYLFRKEGQNVTLSCEQNLNHDAMYWYRQDPGQGLRLIYYSQIVNDFQKGDIAEGYSVSREKKESFPLTVTSAQKNPTAFYLCASSTTHATNEKLFFGSGTQLSVL.

The V and J genes are TRBV11-1 and TRBJ2-5; no reliable D call. The CDR3 is made up of 13 amino acids. Germline V lookup: CDR1 SGHAT, CDR2 FQDESV (reference sequence). V was cut by 2 bases and J by 3 bases, with 7 bases left in between. CDR3 bases: TGTGCCAGCAGCTTATTTATAGAAGAGACCCAGTACTTC. This gives the protein CASSLFIEETQYF.

This sequence joins TRBV6-5 and TRBJ1-6; D is unclear. The ends were cut back, 10 bases at V and 9 bases at J, with 16 bases in the middle. Germline V gene data show CDR1 as MNHEY and CDR2 as SVGAGI. The CDR3 runs 13 residues. CDR3 in amino acids: CATRLGGPSPLHF. The CDR3 DNA follows: TGTGCCACCCGTCTAGGCGGTCCTTCACCCCTCCACTTT.

The chain recombines TRBV14 with TRBJ2-7, with D unclear. V lost 4 bases to trimming and J lost 4 bases, with 11 bases between them. The CDR3 length is 13 residues. Per germline, CDR1 SGHDN and CDR2 FVKESK. In DNA form, the CDR3 reads TGTGCCAGCAGCCCTGGGTTTGGTTACGAGCAGTACTTC. Residues: CASSPGFGYEQYF.

The V gene is TRBV7-2, the J gene TRBJ2-1; no definite D call. V was clipped by 1 base and J by 0 bases, with 10 bases between them. CDR1 is SGHTA and CDR2 is FQGNSA in the germline V gene. The CDR3 runs to 16 residues. CDR3 amino acids: CASSLGFSSSYNEQFF. DNA for the CDR3: TGTGCCAGCAGCTTAGGGTTCTCCAGCTCCTACAATGAGCAGTTCTTC.

The J gene is TRBJ2-2, the V gene TRBV19, with TRBD1 matching 10 bases. Per germline, CDR1 LNHDA and CDR2 SQIVND (reference sequence). The CDR3 spans 16 residues. The CDR3 coding sequence is TGTGCTATGAGCCCGGGACAGGGGTTGGACACCGGGGAGCTGTTTTTT. Protein: CAMSPGQGLDTGELFF.

The chain is built from TRBV9 and TRBJ2-4; 11 nucleotides line up with TRBD2. Germline-derived CDR1 and CDR2 are SGDLS and YYNGEE. The CDR3 spans 18 residues. The junction had 14 bases not matched to a gene; V was cut back by 3 bases and J by 6 bases. The CDR3 sequence is CASSAGTSGRRMGNIQYF. DNA of the CDR3: TGTGCCAGCAGCGCCGGGACTAGCGGTAGACGGATGGGAAACATTCAGTACTTC.